A single sample is the source of the 26 T cell receptor beta chains below, sequenced in a study of CD8+ T cells in alopecia areata. Sequencing templates came from extracted RNA that was reverse transcribed into cDNA. Repertoires were generated with immunoSEQ multiplex PCR, while TCRdb's copy carries only in-frame clones and drops some. The data show fewer than 200,000 clones, approximately 59% seen once. The treatment: oral pan-JAK inhibitor, 5-10 mg twice daily. The sequencing here drew on CD4+ T cells sorted from blood, taken at roughly week 55, from a patient treated with tofacitinib. The source is a human donor with alopecia areata.

The rearrangement joins TRBV9 to TRBJ2-5; 10 bases are shared with TRBD2. CDR3 length: 16 amino acids. The J segment lost 2 bases and the V segment lost 0 bases, leaving 4 bases of the junction unmatched. Germline V gene sequence: CDR1 SGDLS, CDR2 YYNGEE. Written as DNA, the CDR3 is TGTGCCAGCAGCGTAGAAGGGACTAGCGAACAAGAGACCCAGTACTTC. Protein: CASSVEGTSEQETQYF.

A few counts support this clone. J is TRBJ2-7 and V is TRBV29-1; tentative D call: TRBD1 (6 bases). The V and J ends lost 6 bases and 2 bases respectively, with 11 bases between them. Germline values: CDR1 SQVTM, CDR2 ANQGSEA. There are 12 residues in the CDR3. In nucleotides, the CDR3 is TGCAGCGTCGGACAGAAGACCTACGAGCAGTACTTC. It is translated as CSVGQKTYEQYF.

The rearrangement links TRBV30 to TRBJ2-7; 7 nucleotides agree with TRBD1. In germline, CDR1 is GTSNPN, CDR2 SVGIG (reference sequence). Losses at the gene ends were 3 bases for V and 0 bases for J; bases not matched to a gene: 2. The CDR3 has 13 residues. CDR3 loop: CAWSRDSSYEQYF. The CDR3 DNA follows: TGTGCCTGGAGCCGGGACAGCTCCTACGAGCAGTACTTC. The full variable domain, completed using reference TRBV30 and TRBJ2-7, is SQTIHQWPATLVQPVGSPLSLECTVEGTSNPNLYWYRQAAGRGLQLLFYSVGIGQISSEVPQNLSASRPQDRQFILSSKKLLLSDSGFYLCAWSRDSSYEQYFGPGTRLTVT.

This clone has a handful of counts. This chain links TRBV30 with TRBJ1-4; D not resolved. The germline V and J ends were trimmed by 0 bases and 7 bases, with 9 bases remaining between them. This CDR3 comprises 13 residues. Germline values: CDR1 GTSNPN, CDR2 SVGIG (reference sequence). CDR3 region: CAWSVQPGEKLFF. The CDR3 DNA reads TGTGCCTGGAGTGTCCAACCTGGTGAAAAACTGTTTTTT.

This clone was found a few times. CDR3 sequence (DNA): TGTGCCAGCAGTGATCAGGGACGCAATCAGCCCCAGCATTTT. Encoded protein: CASSDQGRNQPQHF. The rearrangement joins TRBV2 to TRBJ1-5; D is perhaps TRBD1 (5 bases). V was shortened by 3 bases and J by 2 bases, with 8 bases between the two germline ends. CDR3 size: 14 residues. Germline-derived CDR1 and CDR2 are SNHLY and FYNNEI.

This clone has more than one count but fewer than ten. The chain couples TRBV4-2 to TRBJ2-6, with no clear D. The CDR3 totals 18 residues. With 0 bases removed from V and 1 base from J, the gap between germline ends came to 13 bases. Looked up from germline, CDR1 is LGHNA and CDR2 is YNFKEQ. CDR3 sequence: CASSQDGFRQSGANVLTF. CDR3 DNA sequence: TGTGCCAGCAGCCAAGATGGATTTAGGCAGTCTGGGGCCAACGTCCTGACTTTC.

The J gene is TRBJ1-2, the V gene TRBV2; perhaps TRBD1 as D (6 bases). Trimming left V 4 bases short and J 4 bases short, with 10 bases between. Germline V gene lookup returns CDR1 SNHLY and CDR2 FYNNEI. This CDR3 contains 13 residues. The CDR3 is CASSVRDTYGYTF. The CDR3 region has the DNA TGTGCCAGCAGTGTTCGGGACACCTATGGCTACACCTTC.

This clone was found a few times. CDR3 residues: CASSSSLITGELFF. The CDR3 DNA follows: TGTGCCAGCAGCTCAAGCCTCATAACCGGGGAGCTGTTTTTT. V gene TRBV7-9 combines with J gene TRBJ2-2; D gene ambiguous. Germline V gene data show CDR1 as SEHNR and CDR2 as FQNEAQ (reference sequence). CDR3 length: 14 amino acids. V gave up 4 bases and J gave up 5 bases, with 11 bases separating them.

The V gene is TRBV5-1, the J gene TRBJ2-3; D not certain. The germline CDR1 and CDR2 sequences are SGHRS and YFSETQ. This CDR3 spans 14 amino acids. Trimming shortened V by 0 bases and J by 0 bases, and 5 bases separated the two germline ends. This CDR3 reads CASSLATSTDTQYF. Here the CDR3 DNA reads TGCGCCAGCAGCTTGGCGACTAGCACAGATACGCAGTATTTT.

DNA for the CDR3: TGTGCCTGGAGCCCCCGTTTGTTTCCCGGGGAGCTGTTTTTT. Translating it yields CAWSPRLFPGELFF. The rearrangement joins TRBV30 to TRBJ2-2; D is unclear. The V end was cut by 3 bases, the J end by 6 bases, with 14 bases between. CDR3 length equals 14 residues. CDR1 is GTSNPN, CDR2 SVGIG, per germline (reference sequence).

This clone was seen a few times. The chain uses TRBV27 and TRBJ1-2; maybe TRBD1 (5 bases). Trimming removed 0 bases at V and 4 bases at J, with 15 bases between. The CDR3 has 16 residues. CDR1 MNHEY and CDR2 SMNVEV come from the germline V gene (reference sequence). The CDR3 DNA is TGTGCCAGCAGTTTATCGGCTTCAGGGAAGATCTATGGCTACACCTTC. Translating it yields CASSLSASGKIYGYTF.

Here the CDR3 DNA reads TGTGCCTGGACCGGATCTGGACACCCTGGCTATGGCTACACCTTC. Its protein product is CAWTGSGHPGYGYTF. The J gene is TRBJ1-2, the V gene TRBV30; D may be TRBD1 (5 bases). There are 15 residues in the CDR3. The V gene lost 4 bases and the J gene lost 4 bases, with 19 bases spanning the gap. Germline V CDR1 and CDR2: GTSNPN, SVGIG (reference sequence).

J is TRBJ1-5 and V is TRBV7-8; 8 nucleotides align to TRBD1. The germline V gene has CDR1 SGHVS and CDR2 FQNEAQ. The ends lost 4 bases at V and 4 bases at J; junction bases unmatched: 3. The CDR3 is made up of 14 amino acids. For the CDR3, the DNA is TGTGCCAGCAGCTCCGGACAGGGTAATCAGCCCCAGCATTTT. Translating it yields CASSSGQGNQPQHF.

The chain couples TRBV14 to TRBJ2-3; TRBD2 might be the D (6 bases). CDR3 length equals 14 residues. Germline V gene sequence: CDR1 SGHDN, CDR2 FVKESK. Trimming stripped 1 base from V and 14 bases from J, with 19 bases between. The CDR3 region is CASSQVTRGGPLYF. CDR3 bases: TGTGCCAGCAGCCAAGTTACCCGTGGAGGGCCCCTGTATTTT.

V gene TRBV10-3 combines with J gene TRBJ1-2; no clear D. CDR1 and CDR2 from the germline V gene are ENHRY and SYGVKD. Trimming left V 0 bases short and J 4 bases short, with 9 bases between. The CDR3 loop spans 14 amino acids. In nucleotides, the CDR3 is TGTGCCATCAGTGAGTCGGCGGAAACCTATGGCTACACCTTC. It specifies CAISESAETYGYTF.

V is TRBV28 and J is TRBJ2-1; D gene unclear. The CDR3 contains 11 residues. Per germline, CDR1 MDHEN and CDR2 SYDVKM. V dropped 6 bases and J dropped 7 bases, with 7 bases sitting between them. Here the CDR3 reads CASSLFNEQFF. The CDR3 DNA is TGTGCCAGCAGCCTCTTTAATGAGCAGTTCTTC.

The V call is TRBV29-1, the J call TRBJ2-3; the D gene is possibly TRBD2 (5 bases). V was cut by 5 bases and J by 0 bases, with 15 bases left in between. The CDR3 has 15 amino acids. Looked up from germline, CDR1 is SQVTM and CDR2 is ANQGSEA. DNA for the CDR3: TGCAGCGTTACCCCCCCGGGCGGGAGCACAGATACGCAGTATTTT. Translation: CSVTPPGGSTDTQYF.

This clone was seen only once. V and J are TRBV4-2 and TRBJ2-3; maybe TRBD1 (6 bases). Germline CDR1 reads LGHNA; CDR2 reads YNFKEQ. Trimming left V 1 base short and J 3 bases short, with 14 bases between. The CDR3 has 16 amino acids. CDR3 DNA sequence: TGTGCCAGCAGCCAAGGTGGCCGGACAGAGACAGATACGCAGTATTTT. Translated: CASSQGGRTETDTQYF.

The chain employs TRBV27 and TRBJ2-7, with TRBD2 matching over 9 bases. Trimming cost V 0 bases and J 4 bases; bases outside gene matches: 10. This CDR3 has 17 residues. Germline CDR1 reads MNHEY; CDR2 reads SMNVEV (reference sequence). For the CDR3, the DNA is TGTGCCAGCAGTTTATCGTTGGGTGGCGGGGGGGCGTACGAGCAGTACTTC. This translates into CASSLSLGGGGAYEQYF.

The gene calls are TRBV5-1 and TRBJ1-4; D remains ambiguous. The CDR3 contains 15 residues. Germline lookup yields CDR1 SGHRS and CDR2 YFSETQ. Deletions cut 3 bases from V and 0 bases from J, with 9 bases between. The CDR3 loop is CASSSKGSTNEKLFF. The CDR3 bases are TGCGCCAGCAGCTCGAAGGGATCAACTAATGAAAAACTGTTTTTT.

J is TRBJ2-5 and V is TRBV14, with no clear D. The CDR3 runs 13 residues. V was trimmed by 0 bases and J by 0 bases, leaving 2 bases between them. Germline V gene lookup returns CDR1 SGHDN and CDR2 FVKESK. CDR3 sequence reads: CASSQENQETQYF. Written as DNA, the CDR3 is TGTGCCAGCAGCCAAGAAAACCAAGAGACCCAGTACTTC. The full variable domain, with the rest looked up from reference TRBV14 and TRBJ2-5, is EAGVTQFPSHSVIEKGQTVTLRCDPISGHDNLYWYRRVMGKEIKFLLHFVKESKQDESGMPNNRFLAERTGGTYSTLKVQPAELEDSGVYFCASSQENQETQYFGPGTRLLVL.

The V gene is TRBV29-1, the J gene TRBJ2-2; TRBD1 matches at 8 bases. The CDR3 loop spans 13 amino acids. Per germline, CDR1 SQVTM and CDR2 ANQGSEA. Trimming cost V 4 bases and J 6 bases; bases outside gene matches: 4. CDR3 loop: CSVGGQGAGELFF. CDR3 nucleotide sequence: TGCAGCGTTGGTGGACAGGGCGCCGGGGAGCTGTTTTTT.

This chain uses TRBV29-1 with TRBJ1-1; 11 bases fit TRBD1. Germline V gene lookup returns CDR1 SQVTM and CDR2 ANQGSEA. This CDR3 region has 12 residues. After removal of 7 bases from V and 5 bases from J, the junction contained 3 bases not matched to a gene. CDR3 DNA: TGCAGCGCCGGGGACAGGGGGACTGAAGCTTTCTTT. It translates to CSAGDRGTEAFF.

This clone occurred a few times. The rearrangement links TRBV29-1 to TRBJ1-2; TRBD1 matches at 8 bases. The length of the CDR3 is 13 residues. The germline V gene encodes CDR1 SQVTM and CDR2 ANQGSEA. V dropped 3 bases and J dropped 8; count of bases not matched to a gene: 8. The CDR3: CSVEPKPGGGYTF. The CDR3 DNA sequence: TGCAGCGTTGAGCCTAAGCCAGGGGGCGGCTACACCTTC. Full variable domain (remainder filled in from reference TRBV29-1 and TRBJ1-2): SAVISQKPSRDICQRGTSLTIQCQVDSQVTMMFWYRQQPGQSLTLIATANQGSEATYESGFVIDKFPISRPNLTFSTLTVSNMSPEDSSIYLCSVEPKPGGGYTFGSGTRLTVV.

This clone was found a few times. This sequence joins TRBV28 and TRBJ1-2, with 8 bases matching TRBD1. Germline V gene sequence: CDR1 MDHEN, CDR2 SYDVKM. Trimming at V came to 2 bases and at J to 5 bases, leaving 7 bases not matched to a gene. This CDR3 has 15 amino acids. CDR3: CASSLNPDRGYGYTF. Here the CDR3 DNA reads TGTGCCAGCAGTTTAAATCCAGACAGGGGTTATGGCTACACCTTC.

The table lists this clone with a few counts. The gene calls are TRBV19 and TRBJ1-4, with D unresolved. Germline CDR1 LNHDA, CDR2 SQIVND (reference sequence). The V and J ends lost 8 bases and 8 bases respectively, with 9 bases between them. The CDR3 totals 11 residues. The CDR3 here is CASGMVEKLFF. CDR3 sequence (DNA): TGTGCCAGTGGGATGGTGGAAAAACTGTTTTTT.